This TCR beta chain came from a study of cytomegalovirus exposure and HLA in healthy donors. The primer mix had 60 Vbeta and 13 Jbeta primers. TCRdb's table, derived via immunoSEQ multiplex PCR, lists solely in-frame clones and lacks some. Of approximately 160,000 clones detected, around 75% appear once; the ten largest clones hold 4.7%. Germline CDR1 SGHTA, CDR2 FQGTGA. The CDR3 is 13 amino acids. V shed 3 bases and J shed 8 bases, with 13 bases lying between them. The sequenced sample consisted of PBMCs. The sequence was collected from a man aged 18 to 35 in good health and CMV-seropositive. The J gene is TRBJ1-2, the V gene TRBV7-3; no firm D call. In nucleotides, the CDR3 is TGTGCCAGCAGCTTCTTACAAGGGAGCGGCTACACCTTC. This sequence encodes CASSFLQGSGYTF.